Detailed here is one T cell receptor (beta chain). The antigen is not known. This record comes from a study of shared clonotypes between healthy human individuals. At the level of the study: A donor's plate count was three for CD4 naive and three for CD4 memory; CD8 naive had two and CD8 memory one.

Using immunoSEQ multiplex PCR, the repertoire was profiled, and TCRdb retains in-frame clones only, with some absent. The sample has 740,000 or so clones, 60% to 75% seen once. Whole-study results and caveats: Researchers found naive subsets generally carried larger estimated richness than memory subsets.

Germline V lookup: CDR1 SGHNT, CDR2 YENEEA. V was trimmed by 6 bases and J by 5 bases, leaving 18 bases between them. The CDR3 loop spans 15 amino acids. Sequenced material: memory CD4+ T cells sorted from blood. The subset denotes: CD45RA-negative fraction. The sequence derives from a woman aged 25 to 39 in good health. The rearrangement joins TRBV11-3 to TRBJ2-3; D could derive from TRBD1 or TRBD2 (7 bases each). CDR3 region: CASSKRGRGGDTQYF. As DNA, the CDR3 is TGTGCCAGCAGTAAAAGGGGGCGCGGGGGAGATACGCAGTATTTT.